This entry describes one TCR beta chain. Antigen: not known. Generated by immunoSEQ multiplex PCR, the TCRdb table keeps only in-frame clones and is missing some. This sample carries 27,000 or so clones, 92% of them seen once, and the ten largest clones take 7.5% to 10%. The sample is drawn from a study of T cell responses to AZD1222 COVID-19 vaccine. Study findings and constraints: Clonal diversity was possibly underestimated, and white British individuals and females predominated among donors. Without day 14 samples, only post-peak T cell repertoires were studied. Spike-specific TCR breadth and depth rose after two AZD1222 doses. At study baseline, merely over 5 AZD1222 recipients were seropositive.

The source material was peripheral blood, sampled 28 days after the second AZD1222 dose. The clonotype comes from an adult who received the AZD1222 COVID-19 vaccine.

For the CDR3, the DNA is TGTGCCATCAGCGACCGCAATCAGCCCCAGCATTTT. This sequence encodes CAISDRNQPQHF. The chain carries TRBV10-3 and TRBJ1-5, with D uncertain. This CDR3 is 12 amino acids long. The V gene lost 6 bases and the J gene lost 2 bases, with 5 bases spanning the gap. CDR1 is ENHRY, CDR2 SYGVKD, per germline.